The T cell receptor (beta chain) under discussion was sequenced for a study of T cells after yellow fever vaccination. TCRdb fed the 5' RACE reads into MiXCR, producing one record per CDR3 protein. Among some 500,000 distinct CDR3 sequences listed, approximately 13% were seen once. Trimming removed 5 bases from V and 5 bases from J; junction bases left unmatched: 14. The CDR3 has 16 residues. CDR1 SEHNR and CDR2 FQNEAQ come from the germline V gene (reference sequence). The TCR was taken from a man aged 25 to 40 who received the YFV17D yellow fever vaccine. The starting material was PBMCs, obtained on the day of the yellow fever booster vaccination. V gene TRBV7-9 combines with J gene TRBJ2-7, with 8 bases fitting TRBD2. DNA for the CDR3: TGTGCCAGCAGCCAACCGACCGGGACTAGGAACCACGAGCAGTACTTC. It encodes CASSQPTGTRNHEQYF.